This is a list of T cell receptor beta chains from one sample in a study of blood T cell repertoires in COVID-19. Sequencing was performed with immunoSEQ multiplex PCR; in TCRdb, only in-frame clones are kept and a portion is missing. Among more than 80,000 clones listed, approximately 84% were seen once. Sequenced sample: peripheral blood. These receptors all stem from a woman aged 55-69 years with acute or convalescent COVID-19. Both conserved end residues are part of each CDR3. Each record gives: J gene, V gene, D gene, clone size, CDR3 protein, CDR3 DNA. A D gene is named only where the DNA matches it firmly. Some rows have no size entry. The others give once, few or many, or a class for an expanded clone.

j_call: TRBJ1-1; v_call: TRBV29-1; d_call: .; clone_size: .; cdr3_aa: CSVPAGYSIGTEAFF; cdr3_nt: TGCAGCGTTCCGGCAGGGTATTCGATCGGGACTGAAGCTTTCTTT
j_call: TRBJ1-2; v_call: TRBV7-8; d_call: .; clone_size: .; cdr3_aa: CASSIQVHYGYTF; cdr3_nt: TGTGCCAGCAGCATCCAGGTCCACTATGGCTACACCTTC
j_call: TRBJ2-1; v_call: TRBV5-1; d_call: TRBD2; clone_size: .; cdr3_aa: CASSLPSGGAGEQFF; cdr3_nt: TGCGCCAGCAGCTTGCCTAGCGGGGGGGCCGGTGAGCAGTTCTTC
j_call: TRBJ1-3; v_call: TRBV2; d_call: .; clone_size: .; cdr3_aa: CASSRGLISGNTIYF; cdr3_nt: TGTGCCAGCAGTCGAGGACTGATCTCTGGAAACACCATATATTTT
j_call: TRBJ1-1; v_call: TRBV2; d_call: TRBD1; clone_size: .; cdr3_aa: CASSNRGRGTEAFF; cdr3_nt: TGTGCCAGCAGTAACAGGGGGCGCGGAACTGAAGCTTTCTTT
j_call: TRBJ2-2; v_call: TRBV2; d_call: .; clone_size: once; cdr3_aa: CASSPLVRGSTGELFF; cdr3_nt: TGTGCCAGCAGTCCCTTGGTGCGGGGTAGCACCGGGGAGCTGTTTTTT
j_call: TRBJ1-1; v_call: TRBV2; d_call: .; clone_size: .; cdr3_aa: CASSEFSRARTFF; cdr3_nt: TGTGCCAGCAGTGAGTTTAGCAGGGCACGAACTTTCTTT
j_call: TRBJ1-1; v_call: TRBV5-4; d_call: TRBD1; clone_size: .; cdr3_aa: CASSLDRGNTEAFF; cdr3_nt: TGTGCCAGCAGCTTGGACAGGGGGAACACTGAAGCTTTCTTT
j_call: TRBJ1-5; v_call: TRBV5-6; d_call: .; clone_size: .; cdr3_aa: CASSLHQYNQPQHF; cdr3_nt: TGTGCCAGCAGCTTGCACCAGTACAATCAGCCCCAGCATTTT
j_call: TRBJ2-5; v_call: TRBV1; d_call: .; clone_size: .; cdr3_aa: CTSSQDWRAGEQETQYF; cdr3_nt: TGCACCAGCAGCCAAGACTGGCGAGCGGGGGAACAAGAGACCCAGTACTTC